This entry features one TCR beta chain sequence. The sample is drawn from a study of blood T cell repertoires in COVID-19. Looking at the study overall: The United States, Italy and Spain supplied acute and convalescent COVID-19 samples. The analysed material was cDNA or gDNA that came from T cells, B-cell-depleted T cells, or PBMCs.

Per the original data handling: Cell counts per sample came from amplifying reference gene primers. Produced via immunoSEQ multiplex PCR; TCRdb's table is partial and in-frame only. That table furnishes V, J and clone size, whereas the DNA furnished D and trimming. The table has approximately 240,000 clones, about 86% seen once; the top ten hold approximately 2.5%. Input material: peripheral blood. The TCR was taken from a woman aged 55 to 70 with acute or convalescent COVID-19.

The CDR3 DNA is TGTGCCAGCAGCTTAGTAGGGGACTACCTATACAATGAGCAGTTCTTC. Its translation: CASSLVGDYLYNEQFF. The chain is built from TRBV7-2 and TRBJ2-1; the match to TRBD2 covers 7 bases. The trim removed 1 base at V and 4 bases at J, leaving 7 bases unmatched. CDR3 length equals 16 residues. CDR1 SGHTA and CDR2 FQGNSA come from the germline V gene.